These T cell receptor beta chains were read from a single sample in a study of cytomegalovirus exposure and HLA in healthy donors. Data came from immunoSEQ multiplex PCR; TCRdb stores just in-frame clones and leaves some out. The repertoire table contains some 71,000 clones. Sequenced material: PBMCs. These receptors were collected from a woman in her 30s in good health and CMV-seronegative. Both conserved end residues are part of each CDR3. The order of the fields is J gene, V gene, CDR3 length, D gene, CDR3 protein, CDR3 DNA. D genes are given only for firm matches.

J gene: TRBJ1-2; V gene: TRBV18; CDR3 length: 15; D gene: TRBD1; CDR3 protein: CASSPQGQTNYGYTF; CDR3 DNA: TGTGCCAGCTCACCACAGGGACAGACTAACTATGGCTACACCTTC
J gene: TRBJ2-7; V gene: TRBV5-1; CDR3 length: 14; D gene: .; CDR3 protein: CASSLAAGNYEQYF; CDR3 DNA: TGCGCCAGCAGCTTGGCTGCAGGGAACTACGAGCAGTACTTC
J gene: TRBJ1-2; V gene: TRBV27; CDR3 length: 15; D gene: .; CDR3 protein: CASAFLLGSGYGYTF; CDR3 DNA: TGTGCCAGCGCTTTTCTTCTGGGGAGCGGCTATGGCTACACCTTC
J gene: TRBJ1-1; V gene: TRBV28; CDR3 length: 12; D gene: .; CDR3 protein: CASSTGNTEAFF; CDR3 DNA: TGTGCCAGCAGCACAGGAAACACTGAAGCTTTCTTT
J gene: TRBJ2-2; V gene: TRBV30; CDR3 length: 12; D gene: .; CDR3 protein: CAWNRDTGELFF; CDR3 DNA: TGTGCCTGGAACAGGGACACCGGGGAGCTGTTTTTT
J gene: TRBJ2-2; V gene: TRBV4-1; CDR3 length: 16; D gene: .; CDR3 protein: CASSQDVLPDTGELFF; CDR3 DNA: TGCGCCAGCAGCCAAGATGTGTTACCGGACACCGGGGAGCTGTTTTTT
J gene: TRBJ1-5; V gene: TRBV21-1; CDR3 length: 17; D gene: .; CDR3 protein: CASSPGGTAASNQPQHF; CDR3 DNA: TGTGCCAGCAGCCCCGGAGGGACAGCCGCTAGCAATCAGCCCCAGCATTTT
J gene: TRBJ1-2; V gene: TRBV27; CDR3 length: 15; D gene: TRBD1; CDR3 protein: CASSLSIGTDYGYTF; CDR3 DNA: TGTGCCAGCAGTTTATCGATCGGGACAGACTATGGCTACACCTTC
J gene: TRBJ2-5; V gene: TRBV5-1; CDR3 length: 16; D gene: TRBD2; CDR3 protein: CASSPAVAGGRETQYF; CDR3 DNA: TGCGCCAGCAGCCCGGCGGTAGCGGGAGGTCGAGAGACCCAGTACTTC
J gene: TRBJ1-3; V gene: TRBV5-1; CDR3 length: 17; D gene: .; CDR3 protein: CASSSTSTPTSGNTIYF; CDR3 DNA: TGCGCCAGCAGCTCGACCTCGACACCTACCTCTGGAAACACCATATATTTT
J gene: TRBJ2-3; V gene: TRBV6-5; CDR3 length: 14; D gene: .; CDR3 protein: CASKRDIRTDTQYF; CDR3 DNA: TGTGCCAGCAAACGGGATATCCGCACAGATACGCAGTATTTT
J gene: TRBJ2-1; V gene: TRBV29-1; CDR3 length: 12; D gene: .; CDR3 protein: CSVGRDYNEQFF; CDR3 DNA: TGCAGCGTCGGACGGGATTACAATGAGCAGTTCTTC
J gene: TRBJ1-6; V gene: TRBV2; CDR3 length: 19; D gene: TRBD1; CDR3 protein: CASSVRGFRTGEVNSPLHF; CDR3 DNA: TGTGCCAGCAGTGTAAGAGGGTTCAGGACAGGGGAGGTAAATTCACCCCTCCACTTT
J gene: TRBJ2-5; V gene: TRBV9; CDR3 length: 15; D gene: TRBD1; CDR3 protein: CASSVRQGTGETQYF; CDR3 DNA: TGTGCCAGCAGCGTCCGACAGGGGACCGGAGAGACCCAGTACTTC
J gene: TRBJ2-7; V gene: TRBV30; CDR3 length: 15; D gene: TRBD2; CDR3 protein: CAGSKLAGGPYEQYF; CDR3 DNA: TGTGCCGGGAGCAAACTAGCGGGGGGCCCCTACGAGCAGTACTTC
J gene: TRBJ1-1; V gene: TRBV5-1; CDR3 length: 19; D gene: .; CDR3 protein: CASSLAGGGMGLGNTEAFF; CDR3 DNA: TGCGCCAGCAGCTTGGCTGGTGGCGGGATGGGTCTTGGGAACACTGAAGCTTTCTTT
J gene: TRBJ2-3; V gene: TRBV13; CDR3 length: 13; D gene: .; CDR3 protein: CASSLPGTDKQYF; CDR3 DNA: TGTGCCAGCAGCTTACCTGGCACAGATAAGCAGTATTTT
J gene: TRBJ2-3; V gene: TRBV6-1; CDR3 length: 18; D gene: TRBD2; CDR3 protein: CASSEVMASGRLSDTQYF; CDR3 DNA: TGTGCCAGCAGTGAAGTTATGGCGAGCGGGAGACTGTCAGATACGCAGTATTTT
J gene: TRBJ2-7; V gene: TRBV13; CDR3 length: 11; D gene: TRBD2; CDR3 protein: CASSWGGEQYF; CDR3 DNA: TGTGCCAGCAGCTGGGGGGGCGAGCAGTACTTC
J gene: TRBJ1-6; V gene: TRBV23-1; CDR3 length: 13; D gene: .; CDR3 protein: CASSQGGIQPLHF; CDR3 DNA: TGCGCCAGCAGTCAGGGAGGTATTCAACCCCTCCACTTT
J gene: TRBJ1-2; V gene: TRBV27; CDR3 length: 17; D gene: TRBD1; CDR3 protein: CASSPRDRDYHNYGYTF; CDR3 DNA: TGTGCCAGCAGTCCCAGGGACAGGGATTATCATAACTATGGCTACACCTTC
J gene: TRBJ2-7; V gene: TRBV5-1; CDR3 length: 14; D gene: .; CDR3 protein: CASSLAGIDYEQYF; CDR3 DNA: TGCGCCAGCAGCTTGGCCGGTATAGACTACGAGCAGTACTTC
J gene: TRBJ2-7; V gene: TRBV27; CDR3 length: 14; D gene: TRBD2; CDR3 protein: CASSFSGTSYEQYF; CDR3 DNA: TGTGCCAGCAGTTTTAGCGGGACGTCCTACGAGCAGTACTTC
J gene: TRBJ2-7; V gene: TRBV11-2; CDR3 length: 17; D gene: TRBD2; CDR3 protein: CASSLGRASGSPREQYF; CDR3 DNA: TGTGCCAGCAGCCTCGGGAGGGCTAGCGGGAGCCCTCGGGAGCAGTACTTC
J gene: TRBJ1-1; V gene: TRBV19; CDR3 length: 12; D gene: .; CDR3 protein: CATSTGNTEAFF; CDR3 DNA: TGTGCCACCTCGACAGGGAACACTGAAGCTTTCTTT
J gene: TRBJ1-6; V gene: TRBV30; CDR3 length: 13; D gene: .; CDR3 protein: CAWTEEFNSPLHF; CDR3 DNA: TGTGCCTGGACGGAGGAGTTTAATTCACCCCTCCACTTT
J gene: TRBJ2-4; V gene: TRBV4-1; CDR3 length: 13; D gene: .; CDR3 protein: CASSQDAGNIQYF; CDR3 DNA: TGCGCCAGCAGCCAAGACGCGGGGAACATTCAGTACTTC
J gene: TRBJ2-3; V gene: TRBV4-3; CDR3 length: 19; D gene: TRBD2; CDR3 protein: CASSQDLNGGAFPPDTQYF; CDR3 DNA: TGCGCCAGCAGCCAAGATTTGAACGGGGGGGCCTTTCCTCCAGATACGCAGTATTTT
J gene: TRBJ1-2; V gene: TRBV6-1; CDR3 length: 14; D gene: TRBD1; CDR3 protein: CASSEATGGYGYTF; CDR3 DNA: TGTGCCAGCAGTGAAGCGACAGGGGGATATGGCTACACCTTC
J gene: TRBJ1-4; V gene: TRBV7-9; CDR3 length: 14; D gene: .; CDR3 protein: CASSLTGTDEKLFF; CDR3 DNA: TGTGCCAGCAGCTTAACAGGGACGGATGAAAAACTGTTTTTT
J gene: TRBJ2-2; V gene: TRBV30; CDR3 length: 17; D gene: TRBD2; CDR3 protein: CAWSKAGGPPNTGELFF; CDR3 DNA: TGTGCCTGGAGTAAAGCGGGAGGGCCACCGAACACCGGGGAGCTGTTTTTT
J gene: TRBJ1-6; V gene: TRBV10-3; CDR3 length: 14; D gene: TRBD1; CDR3 protein: CAISTGVHNSPLHF; CDR3 DNA: TGTGCCATTTCAACAGGGGTTCATAATTCACCCCTCCACTTT
J gene: TRBJ1-2; V gene: TRBV5-1; CDR3 length: 13; D gene: .; CDR3 protein: CASSLEGDYGYTF; CDR3 DNA: TGCGCCAGCAGCTTGGAGGGGGACTATGGCTACACCTTC
J gene: TRBJ2-7; V gene: TRBV29-1; CDR3 length: 13; D gene: TRBD1; CDR3 protein: CSITGDRLHEQYF; CDR3 DNA: TGCAGCATTACAGGGGATAGACTCCACGAGCAGTACTTC
J gene: TRBJ2-1; V gene: TRBV9; CDR3 length: 18; D gene: TRBD2; CDR3 protein: CASSVSPTSGSRYNEQFF; CDR3 DNA: TGTGCCAGCAGCGTATCCCCGACTAGCGGGAGCCGCTACAATGAGCAGTTCTTC
J gene: TRBJ2-7; V gene: TRBV7-2; CDR3 length: 14; D gene: .; CDR3 protein: CASSLTYPFYEQYF; CDR3 DNA: TGTGCCAGCAGCTTAACCTACCCCTTCTACGAGCAGTACTTC
J gene: TRBJ1-1; V gene: TRBV9; CDR3 length: 15; D gene: .; CDR3 protein: CASSAGGTRNTEAFF; CDR3 DNA: TGTGCCAGCAGCGCCGGGGGGACGCGGAACACTGAAGCTTTCTTT
J gene: TRBJ1-1; V gene: TRBV11-2; CDR3 length: 16; D gene: TRBD1; CDR3 protein: CASSPWDRRGGTEAFF; CDR3 DNA: TGTGCCAGCAGCCCCTGGGACAGGAGGGGTGGTACTGAAGCTTTCTTT
J gene: TRBJ2-1; V gene: TRBV9; CDR3 length: 15; D gene: TRBD2; CDR3 protein: CASSVGAGGRDEQFF; CDR3 DNA: TGTGCCAGCAGCGTAGGGGCGGGAGGGCGTGATGAGCAGTTCTTC
J gene: TRBJ2-1; V gene: TRBV6-5; CDR3 length: 14; D gene: .; CDR3 protein: CASSYSESYNEQFF; CDR3 DNA: TGTGCCAGCAGTTACTCGGAGTCCTACAATGAGCAGTTCTTC
J gene: TRBJ1-2; V gene: TRBV29-1; CDR3 length: 16; D gene: TRBD1; CDR3 protein: CSVEATGSRANYGYTF; CDR3 DNA: TGCAGCGTTGAAGCGACAGGGTCGAGGGCTAACTATGGCTACACCTTC